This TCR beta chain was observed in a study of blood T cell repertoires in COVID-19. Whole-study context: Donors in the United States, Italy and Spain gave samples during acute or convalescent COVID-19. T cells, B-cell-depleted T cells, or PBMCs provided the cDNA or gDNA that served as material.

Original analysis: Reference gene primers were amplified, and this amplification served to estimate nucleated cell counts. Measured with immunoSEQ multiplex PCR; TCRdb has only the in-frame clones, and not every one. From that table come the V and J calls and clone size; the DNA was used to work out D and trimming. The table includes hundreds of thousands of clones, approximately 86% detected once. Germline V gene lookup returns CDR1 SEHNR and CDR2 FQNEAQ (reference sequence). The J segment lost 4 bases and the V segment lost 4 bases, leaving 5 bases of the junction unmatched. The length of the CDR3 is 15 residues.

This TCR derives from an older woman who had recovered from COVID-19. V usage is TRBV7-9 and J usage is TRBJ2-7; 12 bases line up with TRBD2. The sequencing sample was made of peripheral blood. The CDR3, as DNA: TGTGCCAGCAGCTCCCAACTAGCGGGGGGATACGAGCAGTACTTC. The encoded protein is CASSSQLAGGYEQYF.